What follows are 15 T cell receptor beta chains derived from one specimen sequenced in a study of technical replicates of blood from a handful of donors (TCRdb year 2017). Library preparation was by the immunoSEQ multiplex PCR assay. Here the immuneACCESS table is served through TCRdb, limited to in-frame sequences with V and J called. Missing clones are a known gap in these copies; in checked studies unresolved V genes cover under half, and the rest lacks a known reason. In all, the sample holds over 85,000 clones, and 95% to 96% of those were seen once. Of the sample, under 0.45% falls within the top ten clones. The sequenced sample was T cells isolated from PBMCs. These receptors all come from a human donor in good health.

This chain joins TRBV27 and TRBJ1-5; D remains ambiguous. Per the germline V gene, CDR1 is MNHEY and CDR2 is SMNVEV (reference sequence). The CDR3 loop spans 15 amino acids. The germline V and J ends were trimmed by 2 bases and 0 bases, with 8 bases remaining between them. Here the CDR3 DNA reads TGTGCCAGCAGTTTAATTGCAGGTAGCAATCAGCCCCAGCATTTT. Protein product: CASSLIAGSNQPQHF.

This chain uses TRBV27 with TRBJ1-1; D gene ambiguous. V lost 2 bases, J lost 4 bases, and 14 bases lay in between. CDR3 length: 15 residues. CDR1 is MNHEY, CDR2 SMNVEV, per germline (reference sequence). The CDR3 nucleotides are TGTGCCAGCAGTTTAGGGTCCCCGGAGAGCACTGAAGCTTTCTTT. It specifies CASSLGSPESTEAFF.

This clone was seen a single time. This chain joins TRBV30 and TRBJ2-7, with 7 bases fitting TRBD2. Trimming cost V 1 base and J 7 bases; bases outside gene matches: 10. The CDR3 has 14 amino acids. CDR1 GTSNPN and CDR2 SVGIG come from the germline V gene (reference sequence). CDR3 in DNA: TGTGCCTGGAGTGGACTAGCCAGATTGGGAGAGCAGTACTTC. Protein: CAWSGLARLGEQYF.

The chain links TRBV9 to TRBJ1-1; no firm D call. CDR3 length: 15 residues. Germline values: CDR1 SGDLS, CDR2 YYNGEE. Trimming took off 3 bases at V and 2 bases at J, with 14 bases between the two ends. The CDR3 region is CASSAIPGGNTEAFF. The CDR3 DNA reads TGTGCCAGCAGCGCCATCCCCGGAGGAAACACTGAAGCTTTCTTT.

The rearrangement joins TRBV5-5 to TRBJ1-2; 8 positions match TRBD1. V trimming: 3 bases; J trimming: 4 bases; junction bases outside the gene matches: 11. The CDR3 is 16 amino acids. Germline V lookup: CDR1 SGHKS, CDR2 YYEKEE (reference sequence). The DNA of the CDR3 is TGTGCCAGCAGCTCTGGACAGGGCTTAAGCCTCTATGGCTACACCTTC. The encoded protein is CASSSGQGLSLYGYTF.

The rearrangement links TRBV14 to TRBJ2-3, with 7 bases aligning to TRBD1. The CDR3 is 17 amino acids. Trimming at V came to 0 bases and at J to 0 bases, leaving 6 bases not matched to a gene. The germline V gene encodes CDR1 SGHDN and CDR2 FVKESK. CDR3 DNA sequence: TGTGCCAGCAGCCAAGATCGGGGCAGGGGGAGCACAGATACGCAGTATTTT. Protein: CASSQDRGRGSTDTQYF. The complete variable domain, with remaining parts taken from reference TRBV14 and TRBJ2-3, reads EAGVTQFPSHSVIEKGQTVTLRCDPISGHDNLYWYRRVMGKEIKFLLHFVKESKQDESGMPNNRFLAERTGGTYSTLKVQPAELEDSGVYFCASSQDRGRGSTDTQYFGPGTRLTVL.

The chain links TRBV7-3 to TRBJ2-2; D unresolved. V was trimmed by 4 bases and J by 5 bases, leaving 5 bases between them. The CDR3 totals 12 residues. CDR1 is SGHTA, CDR2 FQGTGA, per germline. The CDR3 spells CASSSSTGELFF. The CDR3 DNA reads TGTGCCAGCAGCTCGAGTACCGGGGAGCTGTTTTTT.

V is TRBV5-1 and J is TRBJ2-7; D is perhaps TRBD2 (6 bases). The V gene lost 4 bases and the J gene lost 5 bases, with 7 bases spanning the gap. Germline assignment: CDR1 SGHRS and CDR2 YFSETQ. The length of the CDR3 is 11 residues. CDR3 nucleotides: TGCGCCAGCAGCGGAGGGGACGAGCAGTACTTC. It specifies CASSGGDEQYF.

Here the CDR3 DNA reads TGTGCCAGTCGACTAGCGGGAGTCTCAGATACGCAGTATTTT. Translating it yields CASRLAGVSDTQYF. The gene calls are TRBV2 and TRBJ2-3, with 12 nucleotides matching TRBD2. The V gene's germline CDR1 is SNHLY and CDR2 FYNNEI. V shed 9 bases, J shed 4 bases, and the junction held 5 bases outside the gene matches. CDR3 length: 14 residues.

The chain is built from TRBV9 and TRBJ2-4; D is possibly TRBD2 (6 bases). This CDR3 comprises 15 residues. Germline V CDR1 and CDR2: SGDLS, YYNGEE. Trimming stripped 2 bases from V and 0 bases from J, with 9 bases between. CDR3 loop: CASSVGGTAKNIQYF. In DNA, the CDR3 is TGTGCCAGCAGCGTCGGCGGGACAGCCAAAAACATTCAGTACTTC.

The chain uses TRBV2 and TRBJ1-1; D uncertain. The germline gives CDR1 SNHLY, CDR2 FYNNEI. Trimming cost V 1 base and J 0 bases, with 18 bases left between them. The CDR3 has 18 residues. The CDR3 region is CASSEGSFYFLLNTEAFF. The CDR3 DNA is TGTGCCAGCAGTGAAGGAAGCTTCTATTTCCTTTTGAACACTGAAGCTTTCTTT.

The chain combines TRBV7-3 with TRBJ2-1, with 11 bases aligning to TRBD2. The length of the CDR3 is 15 residues. CDR1 SGHTA and CDR2 FQGTGA come from the germline V gene. Trimming at V came to 4 bases and at J to 9 bases, leaving 8 bases not matched to a gene. CDR3 in amino acids: CASSSSGLAGGEQFF. The CDR3 coding sequence is TGTGCCAGCAGCTCCAGTGGGCTAGCGGGAGGTGAGCAGTTCTTC.

The rearrangement links TRBV19 to TRBJ1-1; tentatively, D is TRBD1 (6 bases). Trimming took 3 bases from V and 6 from J, leaving 11 bases between them. Germline loops: CDR1 LNHDA, CDR2 SQIVND (reference sequence). The CDR3 length is 13 residues. The chain's CDR3 is CASSIQGSAEAFF. CDR3 coding DNA: TGTGCCAGTAGTATCCAGGGGTCCGCTGAAGCTTTCTTT.

This clone was observed a single time. The chain recombines TRBV5-6 with TRBJ2-2; 8 nucleotides match TRBD1. Germline V gene lookup returns CDR1 SGHDT and CDR2 YYEEEE. The CDR3 covers 16 residues. After removal of 4 bases from V and 5 bases from J, the junction contained 10 bases not matched to a gene. CDR3: CASSPIRGRRTGELFF. CDR3 in DNA: TGTGCCAGCAGCCCGATCAGGGGGCGAAGGACCGGGGAGCTGTTTTTT.

This sequence joins TRBV27 and TRBJ2-5, with 11 bases identical to TRBD2. The V and J ends lost 3 bases and 0 bases, in that order; junction bases with no gene match: 6. Per germline, CDR1 MNHEY and CDR2 SMNVEV (reference sequence). The CDR3 is made up of 17 amino acids. This CDR3 reads CASSLRTSGWYQETQYF. The CDR3 DNA reads as TGTGCCAGCAGTTTGAGGACTAGCGGGTGGTACCAAGAGACCCAGTACTTC.